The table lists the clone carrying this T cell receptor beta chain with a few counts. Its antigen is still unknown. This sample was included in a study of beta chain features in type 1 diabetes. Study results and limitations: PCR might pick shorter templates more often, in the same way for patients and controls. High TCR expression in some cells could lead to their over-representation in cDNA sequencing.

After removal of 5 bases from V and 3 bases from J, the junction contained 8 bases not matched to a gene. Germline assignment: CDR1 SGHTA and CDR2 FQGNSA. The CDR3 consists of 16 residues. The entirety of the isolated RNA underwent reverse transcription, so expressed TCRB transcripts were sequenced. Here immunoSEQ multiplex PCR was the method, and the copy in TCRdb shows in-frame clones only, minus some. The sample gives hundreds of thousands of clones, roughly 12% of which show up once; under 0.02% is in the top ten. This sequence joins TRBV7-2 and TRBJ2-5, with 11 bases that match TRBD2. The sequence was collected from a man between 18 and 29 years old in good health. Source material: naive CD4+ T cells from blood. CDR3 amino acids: CASSRVSGRAEETQYF. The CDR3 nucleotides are TGTGCCAGCAGCCGGGTTAGCGGGAGGGCGGAAGAGACCCAGTACTTC.